This TCR beta chain emerged from a study of response to subunit inactivated influenza vaccine. Comment on this clonotype: The antigen is unknown.

One entry per CDR3 protein results from TCRdb running MiXCR on the RT-PCR reads. The top ten clones hold about 9.4% of a sample with some 800,000 distinct CDR3 sequences, about 20% of them seen once. Overall study results and limits: The authors proposed limited new T cell recruitment per seasonal influenza vaccination.

The CDR3 runs to 17 residues. The junction had 9 bases not matched to a gene; V was cut back by 1 base and J by 2 bases. From germline, CDR1 is SGHAT and CDR2 FQNNGV. This receptor was identified in a man between 45 and 60 years old who received an inactivated influenza vaccine. The input for sequencing was PBMCs from blood, taken about 5 days after vaccination. The chain employs TRBV11-2 and TRBJ2-7, with 9 bases matching TRBD1. In nucleotides, the CDR3 is TGTGCCAGCAGCTTAGCAGGACAGGGGCTCCAACCCTACGAGCAGTACTTC. Protein: CASSLAGQGLQPYEQYF.